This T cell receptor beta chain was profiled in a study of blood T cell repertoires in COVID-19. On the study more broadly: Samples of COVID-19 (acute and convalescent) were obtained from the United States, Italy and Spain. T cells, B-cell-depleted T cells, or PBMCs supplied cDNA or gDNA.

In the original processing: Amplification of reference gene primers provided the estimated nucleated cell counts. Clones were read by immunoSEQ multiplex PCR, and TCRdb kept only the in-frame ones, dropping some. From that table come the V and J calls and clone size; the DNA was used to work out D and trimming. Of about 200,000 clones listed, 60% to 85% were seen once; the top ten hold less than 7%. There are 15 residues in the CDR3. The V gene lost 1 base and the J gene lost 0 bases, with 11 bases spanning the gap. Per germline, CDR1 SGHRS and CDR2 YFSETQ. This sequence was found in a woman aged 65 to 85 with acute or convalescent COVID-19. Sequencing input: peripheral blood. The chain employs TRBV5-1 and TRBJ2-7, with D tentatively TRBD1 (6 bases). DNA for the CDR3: TGCGCCAGCAGCTTGTTTCAGGGGAGCTCCTACGAGCAGTACTTC. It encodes CASSLFQGSSYEQYF.